This TCR beta chain is drawn from a study of radiotherapy plus CTLA-4 blockade in lung cancer. At the level of the study: With 25% to 40% of patients having disease control, objective responses were seen in roughly 18%.

Study results and limitations: Dynamics of early blood T cell clones, together with interferon-beta, were reportedly the best predictors of response. An expansion of tumor-derived TCR clones occurred in blood after radiotherapy plus ipilimumab.

About this clone: Its antigen is not identified.

Deletions cut 7 bases from V and 0 bases from J, with 10 bases between. The CDR3 has 13 residues. Germline V gene data show CDR1 as WNHNN and CDR2 as SYGVQD (reference sequence). Participants had chemo-refractory metastatic non-small-cell lung cancer and were treated with focal radiation plus ipilimumab CTLA-4 blockade. Generated by immunoSEQ multiplex PCR, the TCRdb table keeps only in-frame clones and is missing some. The data show about 53,000 clones, with 70% to 90% seen just once and around 4.8% held by the top ten. Specimen: peripheral blood, collected from a patient treated with radiotherapy plus ipilimumab. The sequence came from a human donor with non-small cell lung cancer whose response to radiotherapy plus ipilimumab could not be evaluated. The chain employs TRBV10-1 and TRBJ2-7; D uncertain. Here the CDR3 reads CASTRRSSYEQYF. For the CDR3, the DNA is TGCGCCAGCACTCGCAGAAGCTCCTACGAGCAGTACTTC.